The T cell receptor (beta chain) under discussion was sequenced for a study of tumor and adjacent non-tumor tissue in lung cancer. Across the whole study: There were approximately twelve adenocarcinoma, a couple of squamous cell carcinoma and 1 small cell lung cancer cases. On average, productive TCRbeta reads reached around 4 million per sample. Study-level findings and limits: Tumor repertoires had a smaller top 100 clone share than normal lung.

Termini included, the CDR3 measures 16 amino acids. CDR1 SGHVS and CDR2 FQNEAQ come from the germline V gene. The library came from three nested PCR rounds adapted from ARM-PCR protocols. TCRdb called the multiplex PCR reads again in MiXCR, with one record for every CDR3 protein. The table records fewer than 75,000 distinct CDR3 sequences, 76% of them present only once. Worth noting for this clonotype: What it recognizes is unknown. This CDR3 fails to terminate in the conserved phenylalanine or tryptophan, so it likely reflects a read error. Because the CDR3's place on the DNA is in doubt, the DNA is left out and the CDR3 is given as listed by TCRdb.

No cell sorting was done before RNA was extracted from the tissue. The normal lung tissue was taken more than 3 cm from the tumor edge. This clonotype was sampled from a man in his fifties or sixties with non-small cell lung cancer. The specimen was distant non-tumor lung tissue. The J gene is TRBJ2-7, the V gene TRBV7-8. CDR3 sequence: CASSLDGLGRSYEQYS.